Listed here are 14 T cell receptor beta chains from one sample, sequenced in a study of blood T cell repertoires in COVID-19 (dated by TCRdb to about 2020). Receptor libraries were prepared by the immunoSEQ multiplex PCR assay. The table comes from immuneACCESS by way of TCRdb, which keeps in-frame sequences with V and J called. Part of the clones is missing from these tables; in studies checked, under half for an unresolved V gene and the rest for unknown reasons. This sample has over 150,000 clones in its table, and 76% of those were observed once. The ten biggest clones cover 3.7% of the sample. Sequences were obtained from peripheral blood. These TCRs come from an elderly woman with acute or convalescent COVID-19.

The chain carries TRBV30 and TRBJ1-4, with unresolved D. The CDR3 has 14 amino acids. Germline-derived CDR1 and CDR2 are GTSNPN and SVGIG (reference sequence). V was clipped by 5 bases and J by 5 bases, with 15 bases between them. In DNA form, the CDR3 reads TGTGCCTGGGCCTTCGGGATCTCGAATGAAAAACTGTTTTTT. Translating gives CAWAFGISNEKLFF.

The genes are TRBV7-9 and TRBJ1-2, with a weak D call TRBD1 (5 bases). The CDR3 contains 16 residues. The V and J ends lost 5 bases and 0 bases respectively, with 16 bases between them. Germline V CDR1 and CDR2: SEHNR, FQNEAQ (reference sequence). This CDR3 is CASSGNPGGTNYGYTF. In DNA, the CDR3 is TGTGCCAGCAGCGGAAACCCCGGGGGTACTAACTATGGCTACACCTTC.

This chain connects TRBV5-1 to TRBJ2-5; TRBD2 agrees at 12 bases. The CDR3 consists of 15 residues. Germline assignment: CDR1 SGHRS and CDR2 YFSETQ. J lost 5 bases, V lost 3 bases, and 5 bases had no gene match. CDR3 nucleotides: TGCGCCAGCAGCTCCCTAGCGGGAGGGCCGGAGACCCAGTACTTC. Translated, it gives CASSSLAGGPETQYF.

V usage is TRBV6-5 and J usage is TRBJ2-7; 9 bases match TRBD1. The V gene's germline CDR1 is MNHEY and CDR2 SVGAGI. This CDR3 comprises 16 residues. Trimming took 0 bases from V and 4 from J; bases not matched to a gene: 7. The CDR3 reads CASSYSRTGARYEQYF. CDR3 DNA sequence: TGTGCCAGCAGTTACTCTAGGACAGGGGCCAGGTACGAGCAGTACTTC.

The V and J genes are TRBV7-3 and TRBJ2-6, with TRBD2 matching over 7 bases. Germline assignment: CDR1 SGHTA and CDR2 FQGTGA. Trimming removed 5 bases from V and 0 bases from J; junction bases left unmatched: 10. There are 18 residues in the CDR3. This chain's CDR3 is CASSAFLAASSGANVLTF. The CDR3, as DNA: TGTGCCAGCAGCGCCTTTCTAGCGGCTAGCTCTGGGGCCAACGTCCTGACTTTC.

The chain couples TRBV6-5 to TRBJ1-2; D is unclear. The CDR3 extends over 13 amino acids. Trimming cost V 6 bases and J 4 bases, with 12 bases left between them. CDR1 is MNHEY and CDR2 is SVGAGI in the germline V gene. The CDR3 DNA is TGTGCCAGCAGAGGGAGCTATTTCTATGGCTACACCTTC. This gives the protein CASRGSYFYGYTF.

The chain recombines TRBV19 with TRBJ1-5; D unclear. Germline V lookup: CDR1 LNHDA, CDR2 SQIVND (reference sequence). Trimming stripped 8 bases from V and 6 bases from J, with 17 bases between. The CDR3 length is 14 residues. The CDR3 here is CASGELRSLQPQHF. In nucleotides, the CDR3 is TGTGCCAGTGGGGAGCTACGCAGTCTTCAGCCCCAGCATTTT.

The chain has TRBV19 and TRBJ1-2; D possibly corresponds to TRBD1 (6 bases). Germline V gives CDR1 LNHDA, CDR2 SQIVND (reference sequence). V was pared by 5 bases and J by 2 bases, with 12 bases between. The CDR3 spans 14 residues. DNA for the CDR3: TGTGCCAGTAGTGCATCCGGGACAAACTATGGCTACACCTTC. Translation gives CASSASGTNYGYTF.

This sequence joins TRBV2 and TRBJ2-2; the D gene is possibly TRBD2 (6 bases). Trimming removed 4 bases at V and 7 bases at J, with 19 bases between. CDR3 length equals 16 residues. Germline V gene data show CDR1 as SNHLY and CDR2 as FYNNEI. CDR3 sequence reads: CASSGLGLRTGGELFF. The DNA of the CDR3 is TGTGCCAGCAGTGGACTAGGGCTCCGAACGGGCGGGGAGCTGTTTTTT. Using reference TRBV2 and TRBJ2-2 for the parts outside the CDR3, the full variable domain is EPEVTQTPSHQVTQMGQEVILRCVPISNHLYFYWYRQILGQKVEFLVSFYNNEISEKSEIFDDQFSVERPDGSNFTLKIRSTKLEDSAMYFCASSGLGLRTGGELFFGEGSRLTVL.

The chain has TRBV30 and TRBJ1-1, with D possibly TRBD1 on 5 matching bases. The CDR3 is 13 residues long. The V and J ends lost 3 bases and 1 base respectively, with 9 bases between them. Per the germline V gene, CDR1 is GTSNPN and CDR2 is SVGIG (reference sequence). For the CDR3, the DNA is TGTGCCTGGAGAGCCCAGGGGAACACTGAAGCTTTCTTT. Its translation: CAWRAQGNTEAFF. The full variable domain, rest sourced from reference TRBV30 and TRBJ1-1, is SQTIHQWPATLVQPVGSPLSLECTVEGTSNPNLYWYRQAAGRGLQLLFYSVGIGQISSEVPQNLSASRPQDRQFILSSKKLLLSDSGFYLCAWRAQGNTEAFFGQGTRLTVV.

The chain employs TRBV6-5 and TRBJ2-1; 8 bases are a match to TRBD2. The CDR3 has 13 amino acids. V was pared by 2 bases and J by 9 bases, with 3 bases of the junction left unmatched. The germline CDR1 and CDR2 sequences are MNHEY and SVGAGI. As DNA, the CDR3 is TGTGCCAGCAGTTACGCGCTAGCGGGTGAGCAGTTCTTC. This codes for CASSYALAGEQFF.

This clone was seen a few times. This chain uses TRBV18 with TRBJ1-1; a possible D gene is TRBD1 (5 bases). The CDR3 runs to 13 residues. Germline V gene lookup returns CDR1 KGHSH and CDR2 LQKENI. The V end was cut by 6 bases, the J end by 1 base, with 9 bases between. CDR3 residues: CASSFGQNTEAFF. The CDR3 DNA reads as TGTGCCAGCTCGTTTGGACAGAACACTGAAGCTTTCTTT.

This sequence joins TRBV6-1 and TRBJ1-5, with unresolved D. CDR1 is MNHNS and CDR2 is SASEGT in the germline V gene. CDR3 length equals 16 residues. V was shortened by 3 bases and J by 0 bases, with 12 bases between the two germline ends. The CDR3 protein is CASSEAGTDSNQPQHF. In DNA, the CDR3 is TGTGCCAGCAGTGAGGCGGGTACCGATAGCAATCAGCCCCAGCATTTT.

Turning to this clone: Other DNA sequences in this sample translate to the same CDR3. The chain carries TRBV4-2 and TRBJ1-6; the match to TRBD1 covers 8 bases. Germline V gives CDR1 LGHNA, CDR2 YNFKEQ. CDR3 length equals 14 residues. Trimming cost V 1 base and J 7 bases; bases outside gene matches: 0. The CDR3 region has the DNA TGTGCCAGCAGCCAAGGGACAGGGAATTCACCCCTCCACTTT. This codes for CASSQGTGNSPLHF.